This T cell receptor beta chain derives from a study of CD8 T cells in ankylosing spondylitis. TCRdb called the 5' RACE reads again in MiXCR, with one record for every CDR3 protein. The sample lists roughly 180,000 distinct CDR3 sequences, 11% occurring once. This clonotype was seen only a few times. Its antigen is unknown. Study-wide points: Enrichment of disease-linked clones was reportedly significant in matched ankylosing spondylitis synovial fluid. There were earlier reports of some motif variants in reactive arthritis synovial fluid and blood. A motif in TCR beta, a set of 8 or 9 highly homologous variants, appeared characteristic of ankylosing spondylitis blood. CD8+ by phenotype, disease-linked clones were relatively rare in peripheral blood.

CDR1 is SNHLY and CDR2 is FYNNEI in the germline V gene. The V gene lost 4 bases and the J gene lost 4 bases, with 11 bases spanning the gap. The CDR3 loop spans 13 amino acids. The clonotype was recovered from a male donor with ankylosing spondylitis or in good health (not recorded which). This chain joins TRBV2 and TRBJ2-7, with D unclear. What was sequenced was blood, either unsorted or a sorted T cell fraction (not recorded which). Written as DNA, the CDR3 is TGTGCCAGCAGTGGGATGGTCCCATACGAGCAGTACTTC. Amino acids: CASSGMVPYEQYF. Filled out from reference TRBV2 and TRBJ2-7, the complete variable domain reads EPEVTQTPSHQVTQMGQEVILRCVPISNHLYFYWYRQILGQKVEFLVSFYNNEISEKSEIFDDQFSVERPDGSNFTLKIRSTKLEDSAMYFCASSGMVPYEQYFGPGTRLTVT.